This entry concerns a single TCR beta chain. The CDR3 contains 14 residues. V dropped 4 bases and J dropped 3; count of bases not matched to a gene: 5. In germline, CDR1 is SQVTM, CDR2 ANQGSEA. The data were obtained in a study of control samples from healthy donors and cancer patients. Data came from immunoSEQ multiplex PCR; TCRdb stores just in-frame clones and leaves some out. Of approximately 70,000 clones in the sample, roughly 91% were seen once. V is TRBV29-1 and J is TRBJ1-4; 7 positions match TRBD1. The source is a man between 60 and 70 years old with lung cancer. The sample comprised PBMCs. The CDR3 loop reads CSVGVGTANEKLFF. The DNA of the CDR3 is TGCAGCGTTGGGGTAGGGACAGCTAATGAAAAACTGTTTTTT.